This T cell receptor beta chain was profiled in a study of blood T cell repertoires in COVID-19. On the study more broadly: Some COVID-19 samples were acute and others convalescent; all came from the United States, Italy and Spain. PBMCs, B-cell-depleted T cells, or T cells were the source of the cDNA or gDNA that made up the material.

Germline loops: CDR1 GTSNPN, CDR2 SVGIG (reference sequence). V dropped 8 bases and J dropped 0; count of bases not matched to a gene: 4. CDR3 length equals 13 residues. Original handling: Estimation of nucleated cell counts was performed using reference gene primer amplification. Clones were sequenced by immunoSEQ multiplex PCR, and TCRdb holds only the in-frame ones, with some missing. V, J and clone size reflect that table, while D and trimming were determined from the DNA. The sample holds 280,000 or so clones, about four fifths seen once. Sequencing used peripheral blood. This chain joins TRBV30 and TRBJ1-3; 7 bases match TRBD1. The TCR comes from a woman aged 45-65 years who had recovered from COVID-19. Here the CDR3 reads CAGGQNSGNTIYF. CDR3 DNA sequence: TGTGCCGGGGGACAGAACTCTGGAAACACCATATATTTT.